This T cell receptor beta chain came from a study of cytomegalovirus exposure and HLA in healthy donors. Study results and caveats: High sensitivity and specificity were reportedly achieved when the classifier diagnosed cytomegalovirus status. A few chains tied to CMV proved CMV antigen-specific in vitro.

Clones were read by immunoSEQ multiplex PCR, and TCRdb kept only the in-frame ones, dropping some. Among about 150,000 clones listed, 85% to 90% were seen once. For this clone: Its antigen is still unknown.

The V end lost 0 bases, the J end lost 0 bases, and 7 bases lay between the germline ends. The CDR3 totals 15 residues. Germline-derived CDR1 and CDR2 are SGHRS and YFSETQ. Input material: PBMCs. This sequence originates from a human donor in good health. V gene TRBV5-1 combines with J gene TRBJ1-3, with D hard to call. The CDR3 here is CASSLEGSSGNTIYF. The CDR3 nucleotides are TGCGCCAGCAGCTTGGAAGGGAGCTCTGGAAACACCATATATTTT. Filled out from reference TRBV5-1 and TRBJ1-3, the complete variable domain reads KAGVTQTPRYLIKTRGQQVTLSCSPISGHRSVSWYQQTPGQGLQFLFEYFSETQRNKGNFPGRFSGRQFSNSRSEMNVSTLELGDSALYLCASSLEGSSGNTIYFGEGSWLTVV.